This T cell receptor (beta chain) was identified during a study of cytomegalovirus exposure and HLA in healthy donors. In the study overall: Early released data had around 79 million unique TCRs, all coming from HLA-typed donors.

General observations from the study: Among donors in an Asian-associated ancestry cluster, a later analysis reportedly found fewer N-insertions than the approximately 700-donor mean. Later, TCR association rates were found to vary by HLA locus, highest for DRB1 and lowest for HLA-C.

Each donor was nominally healthy when sampled (though unrecorded immune exposures were likely). V was clipped by 2 bases and J by 5 bases, with 14 bases between them. This CDR3 spans 15 amino acids. The V gene's germline CDR1 is SGHRS and CDR2 YFSETQ. This clone was recorded a few times. What it binds is not known. The PCR was carried out with 60 Vbeta primers and 13 Jbeta primers. Assay used: immunoSEQ multiplex PCR; TCRdb lists only in-frame clones, some missing. The sample has 110,000 or so clones, 76% seen once. This sequence joins TRBV5-1 and TRBJ2-1; no reliable D call. Sequences were obtained from PBMCs. The receptor's source is a woman between 50 and 59 years old in good health and CMV-seropositive. The CDR3 nucleotides are TGCGCCAGCAGCTTAGTGACTCCCACTGACAATGAGCAGTTCTTC. Translating it yields CASSLVTPTDNEQFF.